This entry lists 20 T cell receptor beta chains sequenced from one sample in a study of T cells after posttransplantation cyclophosphamide. The repertoire was sequenced with immunoSEQ multiplex PCR; TCRdb's copy has only in-frame clones and lacks some. This sample comprises some 43,000 clones, none seen once only. Sample: PBMCs. These receptors all come from a man aged 35-49 years in good health, CMV-negative, and a related stem cell transplant donor.

This clone showed up many times. This chain uses TRBV30 with TRBJ2-7, with 7 bases lining up with TRBD2. From germline, CDR1 is GTSNPN and CDR2 SVGIG (reference sequence). With 0 bases clipped from V and 4 bases from J, the junction kept 6 bases outside the gene matches. This CDR3 is built from 14 residues. The CDR3: CAWSVSGTVYEQYF. The CDR3 coding sequence is TGTGCCTGGAGTGTAAGCGGGACCGTATACGAGCAGTACTTC. The variable domain in full, with the rest retrieved from reference TRBV30 and TRBJ2-7, is SQTIHQWPATLVQPVGSPLSLECTVEGTSNPNLYWYRQAAGRGLQLLFYSVGIGQISSEVPQNLSASRPQDRQFILSSKKLLLSDSGFYLCAWSVSGTVYEQYFGPGTRLTVT.

This clone occurred many times. The chain carries TRBV28 and TRBJ1-4; D gene unclear. V was shortened by 7 bases and J by 5 bases, with 14 bases between the two germline ends. The CDR3 sequence is 14 residues long. CDR1 is MDHEN and CDR2 is SYDVKM in the germline V gene. The CDR3 sequence: CASTVGGENEKLFF. CDR3 coding DNA: TGTGCCAGCACCGTCGGCGGGGAGAATGAAAAACTGTTTTTT.

This clone came up many times. This chain joins TRBV19 and TRBJ2-1; weak D call: TRBD1 (5 bases). The V and J ends lost 6 bases and 2 bases respectively, with 8 bases between them. Germline V gene lookup returns CDR1 LNHDA and CDR2 SQIVND (reference sequence). The CDR3 runs 13 residues. This CDR3 reads CASSSGPYNEQFF. The CDR3 DNA reads TGTGCCAGTAGCTCAGGGCCCTACAATGAGCAGTTCTTC. The full variable domain, its missing parts supplied by reference TRBV19 and TRBJ2-1, is DGGITQSPKYLFRKEGQNVTLSCEQNLNHDAMYWYRQDPGQGLRLIYYSQIVNDFQKGDIAEGYSVSREKKESFPLTVTSAQKNPTAFYLCASSSGPYNEQFFGPGTRLTVL.

At least ten counts were recorded for this clone. V is TRBV4-2 and J is TRBJ1-1, with TRBD1 as a possible D gene (5 bases). In germline, CDR1 is LGHNA, CDR2 YNFKEQ. Trimming left V 0 bases short and J 7 bases short, with 12 bases between. The CDR3 runs to 14 residues. CDR3 residues: CASSQEGGVVEAFF. CDR3 DNA: TGTGCCAGCAGCCAAGAGGGGGGGGTTGTTGAAGCTTTCTTT.

This clone was picked up many times. This chain connects TRBV2 to TRBJ2-7, with 10 bases fitting TRBD2. V shed 3 bases and J 2 bases; nucleotides not matched to a gene: 1. CDR1 and CDR2 from the germline V gene are SNHLY and FYNNEI. The CDR3 is 14 residues long. The CDR3 loop is CASSDTSGAYEQYF. Here the CDR3 DNA reads TGTGCCAGCAGTGACACTAGCGGGGCCTACGAGCAGTACTTC.

There are many counts of this clone. The chain combines TRBV5-1 with TRBJ2-1, with 11 bases fitting TRBD2. V was clipped by 8 bases and J by 2 bases; unmatched bases: 9. The CDR3 runs to 16 residues. The germline V gene has CDR1 SGHRS and CDR2 YFSETQ. The CDR3 DNA follows: TGCGCCAGATTACTTTTAGCGGGAGGGCCCTACAATGAGCAGTTCTTC. Translation: CARLLLAGGPYNEQFF.

This clone was seen ten or more times. V gene TRBV7-6 combines with J gene TRBJ1-5, with D tentatively TRBD1 (6 bases). Trimming pared 4 bases from V and 7 bases from J, leaving 11 bases between. Germline loops: CDR1 SGHVS, CDR2 FNYEAQ. The CDR3 loop spans 13 amino acids. CDR3 nucleotides: TGTGCCAGCAGCTCAGGGGCCGGACAGCCCCAGCATTTT. As protein: CASSSGAGQPQHF.

This clone was seen more than once but under ten times. CDR3 region: CASSRDRWHTGELFF. The CDR3 nucleotides read TGTGCCAGCAGTCGGGACAGGTGGCACACCGGGGAGCTGTTTTTT. The chain carries TRBV6-1 and TRBJ2-2; 8 bases agree with TRBD1. The ends lost 5 bases at V and 3 bases at J; junction bases unmatched: 5. This CDR3 region has 15 residues. Germline V CDR1 and CDR2: MNHNS, SASEGT.

This clone was seen at least ten times. The gene calls are TRBV5-1 and TRBJ2-5; 8 nucleotides agree with TRBD2. The CDR3 contains 15 residues. The J segment lost 3 bases and the V segment lost 3 bases, leaving 7 bases of the junction unmatched. CDR1 and CDR2 from the germline V gene are SGHRS and YFSETQ. The CDR3 reads CASSYLGTREETQYF. CDR3 DNA sequence: TGCGCCAGCAGCTACCTCGGGACTAGAGAAGAGACCCAGTACTTC. Together with reference TRBV5-1 and TRBJ2-5, the CDR3 gives the full variable domain: KAGVTQTPRYLIKTRGQQVTLSCSPISGHRSVSWYQQTPGQGLQFLFEYFSETQRNKGNFPGRFSGRQFSNSRSEMNVSTLELGDSALYLCASSYLGTREETQYFGPGTRLLVL.

This clone was seen a handful of times. The gene calls are TRBV6-5 and TRBJ1-1, with D uncertain. Germline V gene lookup returns CDR1 MNHEY and CDR2 SVGAGI. This CDR3 has 13 residues. Trimming removed 5 bases from V and 0 bases from J, with 7 bases in between. Here the CDR3 DNA reads TGTGCCAGCAGTCCGGAGCTGAACACTGAAGCTTTCTTT. It specifies CASSPELNTEAFF.

This clone was counted between two and nine times. This chain links TRBV9 with TRBJ2-1; the match to TRBD2 covers 9 bases. CDR1 and CDR2 (germline): SGDLS, YYNGEE. CDR3 length equals 14 residues. V gave up 2 bases and J gave up 10 bases; unmatched junction bases: 7. Here the CDR3 reads CASSVGTSLGEQFF. The CDR3 nucleotides read TGTGCCAGCAGCGTTGGGACTAGCTTGGGGGAGCAGTTCTTC.

This clone was detected ten times or more. The chain uses TRBV28 and TRBJ1-2, with 8 bases that match TRBD1. The V segment lost 4 bases and the J segment 7 bases; nucleotides outside the gene matches: 5. This CDR3 region has 13 residues. Germline V gene lookup returns CDR1 MDHEN and CDR2 SYDVKM. The CDR3 DNA sequence: TGTGCCAGCAGTTCGCAGGGGGCGGGTGGCTACACCTTC. Protein product: CASSSQGAGGYTF.

The table lists this clone with many counts. The J gene is TRBJ2-3, the V gene TRBV10-3; 12 positions match TRBD2. The junction had 14 bases not matched to a gene; V was cut back by 6 bases and J by 1 base. The germline V gene has CDR1 ENHRY and CDR2 SYGVKD. This CDR3 is built from 19 residues. This CDR3 is CAIRGINALAGGGTDTQYF. CDR3 DNA sequence: TGTGCCATCAGGGGAATAAACGCACTAGCGGGAGGTGGCACAGATACGCAGTATTTT.

There are many counts of this clone. The CDR3 DNA is TGTGCCAGCAGGGGGCAGAGTTTAGAACCCCTCCACTTT. This translates into CASRGQSLEPLHF. The genes are TRBV2 and TRBJ1-6, with D perhaps matching TRBD1 (5 bases). V was pared by 6 bases and J by 12 bases, with 15 bases between. Germline V CDR1 and CDR2: SNHLY, FYNNEI. The CDR3 contains 13 residues.

The sample holds many counts of this clone. This chain uses TRBV6-5 with TRBJ2-5; TRBD1 is a possible D gene (6 bases). In germline, CDR1 is MNHEY, CDR2 SVGAGI. This CDR3 has 14 amino acids. The V and J ends lost 7 bases and 6 bases respectively, with 18 bases between them. The CDR3 spells CASTPPGRGKTQYF. CDR3 nucleotide sequence: TGTGCCAGCACCCCCCCGGGCAGGGGAAAGACCCAGTACTTC.

The chain uses TRBV7-2 and TRBJ2-5; 12 bases fit TRBD2. CDR1 and CDR2 (germline): SGHTA, FQGNSA. V was clipped by 2 bases and J by 1 base; unmatched bases: 5. The CDR3 covers 17 residues. This chain's CDR3 is CASSLIGGLAGQETQYF. CDR3 nucleotide sequence: TGTGCCAGCAGCTTAATTGGGGGACTAGCGGGCCAAGAGACCCAGTACTTC.

This clone was counted at least ten times. The CDR3 sequence: CASSHSKGGGANVLTF. The CDR3 DNA reads as TGCGCCAGCAGCCACTCCAAAGGCGGGGGGGCCAACGTCCTGACTTTC. The chain joins TRBV4-1 to TRBJ2-6; a weak D match, TRBD2 (5 bases). Looked up from germline, CDR1 is MGHRA and CDR2 is YSYEKL. The CDR3 spans 16 residues. The V end lost 3 bases, the J end lost 4 bases, and 13 bases lay between the germline ends.

This clone was counted ten times or more. Other DNA sequences in this sample translate to the same CDR3. This chain uses TRBV2 with TRBJ1-3, with 7 bases identical to TRBD1. This CDR3 region has 14 residues. J gave up 2 bases and V 6 bases, and 4 bases lay outside the gene matches. The germline gives CDR1 SNHLY, CDR2 FYNNEI. The CDR3 DNA sequence: TGTGCCAGCAGCCCTGACAGGGCTGGAAACACCATATATTTT. Encoded protein: CASSPDRAGNTIYF.

This clone was counted many times. J is TRBJ2-7 and V is TRBV7-9; 7 positions match TRBD2. CDR3 size: 18 residues. Germline CDR1 and CDR2: SEHNR and FQNEAQ (reference sequence). V was clipped by 2 bases and J by 0 bases; unmatched bases: 13. CDR3 in DNA: TGTGCCAGCAGCTTAATAACTCCTTACCTAGCGGTCTCCTACGAGCAGTACTTC. Its protein is CASSLITPYLAVSYEQYF.

This clone was counted at least ten times. The V gene is TRBV28, the J gene TRBJ1-2; TRBD1 might be the D (5 bases). CDR3 size: 12 residues. Trimming removed 6 bases from V and 7 bases from J, with 12 bases in between. Germline CDR1 reads MDHEN; CDR2 reads SYDVKM. CDR3 DNA: TGTGCCAGCAGACCAGGGATAAGTGGCTACACCTTC. Amino acids: CASRPGISGYTF.